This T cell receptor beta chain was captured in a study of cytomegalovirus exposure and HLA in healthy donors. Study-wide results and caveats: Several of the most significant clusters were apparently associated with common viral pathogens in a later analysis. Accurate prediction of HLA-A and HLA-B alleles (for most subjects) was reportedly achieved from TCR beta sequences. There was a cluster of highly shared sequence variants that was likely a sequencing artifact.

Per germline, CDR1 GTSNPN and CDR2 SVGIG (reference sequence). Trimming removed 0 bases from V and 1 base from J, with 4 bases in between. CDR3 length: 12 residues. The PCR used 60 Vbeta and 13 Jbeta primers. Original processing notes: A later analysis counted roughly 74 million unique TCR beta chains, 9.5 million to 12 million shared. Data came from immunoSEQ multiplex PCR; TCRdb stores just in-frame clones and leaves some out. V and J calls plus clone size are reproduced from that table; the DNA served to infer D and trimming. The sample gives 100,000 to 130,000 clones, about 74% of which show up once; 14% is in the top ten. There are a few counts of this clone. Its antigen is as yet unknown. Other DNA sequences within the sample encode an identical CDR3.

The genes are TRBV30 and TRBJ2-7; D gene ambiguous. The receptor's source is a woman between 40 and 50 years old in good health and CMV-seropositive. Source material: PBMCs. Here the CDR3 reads CAWSVSSYEQYF. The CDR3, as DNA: TGTGCCTGGAGTGTATCGTCCTACGAGCAGTACTTC. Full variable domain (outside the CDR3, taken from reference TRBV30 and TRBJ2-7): SQTIHQWPATLVQPVGSPLSLECTVEGTSNPNLYWYRQAAGRGLQLLFYSVGIGQISSEVPQNLSASRPQDRQFILSSKKLLLSDSGFYLCAWSVSSYEQYFGPGTRLTVT.